This TCR beta chain stems from a study of identifying expanded T cells in peripheral blood. Study-wide findings and caveats: Approximately two-week clone count variance significantly increased as total template count grew. Approximately 1.1 clones differed between technical replicates, versus about 15 and 19 over time.

The germline CDR1 and CDR2 sequences are SGHTA and FQGNSA. This CDR3 has 12 amino acids. V gave up 4 bases and J gave up 8 bases, with 6 bases separating them. Turning to this clone: What it binds is not known.

Sequencing used immunoSEQ multiplex PCR; TCRdb keeps in-frame clones, though not all of them. The sample lists 80,000 to 95,000 clones, approximately 90% seen once, with 3% to 4% in the top ten. During the collection period, no donor immune events like infections were recorded. The chain recombines TRBV7-2 with TRBJ1-6, with unresolved D. The clonotype originates from a person between 18 and 75 years old in good health. Sequences were obtained from blood. The CDR3 DNA is TGTGCCAGCAGCTGGAGCGATTCACCCCTCCACTTT. Its protein is CASSWSDSPLHF. Filled out from reference TRBV7-2 and TRBJ1-6, the complete variable domain reads GAGVSQSPSNKVTEKGKDVELRCDPISGHTALYWYRQSLGQGLEFLIYFQGNSAPDKSGLPSDRFSAERTGGSVSTLTIQRTQQEDSAVYLCASSWSDSPLHFGNGTRLTVT.